Shown below are 24 T cell receptor beta chains from a single sample sequenced in a study of T cell responses to AZD1222 COVID-19 vaccine. Produced via immunoSEQ multiplex PCR; TCRdb's table is partial and in-frame only. The sample gives 100,000 to 150,000 clones, over 85% of which show up once; 0.9% to 1.4% is in the top ten. Sequenced here: peripheral blood, sampled 28 days after the second AZD1222 dose. Source of these receptors: an adult who received the AZD1222 COVID-19 vaccine.

The chain couples TRBV7-2 to TRBJ1-6, with TRBD1 identical over 7 bases. This CDR3 has 15 residues. The germline V gene encodes CDR1 SGHTA and CDR2 FQGNSA. Trimming removed 4 bases from V and 7 bases from J; junction bases left unmatched: 7. For the CDR3, the DNA is TGTGCCAGCAGCTCAACAGGGGTCGAAAATTCACCCCTCCACTTT. Its translation is CASSSTGVENSPLHF.

J is TRBJ1-6 and V is TRBV5-5; TRBD1 might be the D (6 bases). The V end was cut by 1 base, the J end by 4 bases, with 9 bases between. Germline CDR1 reads SGHKS; CDR2 reads YYEKEE (reference sequence). CDR3 length: 15 amino acids. CDR3 loop: CASSLNGQYNSPLHF. The CDR3 DNA reads TGTGCCAGCAGCTTGAACGGACAGTATAATTCACCCCTCCACTTT.

The sample holds one count of this clone. The chain links TRBV14 to TRBJ2-3, with no clear D. The germline gives CDR1 SGHDN, CDR2 FVKESK. The CDR3 is 13 amino acids. Trimming left V 4 bases short and J 6 bases short, with 11 bases between. The chain's CDR3 is CASSPRPTDTQYF. The CDR3 coding sequence is TGTGCCAGCAGCCCTAGGCCGACGGATACGCAGTATTTT.

The V and J genes are TRBV18 and TRBJ2-1; the D is unclear. CDR1 KGHSH and CDR2 LQKENI come from the germline V gene. Trimming shortened V by 3 bases and J by 8 bases, and 14 bases separated the two germline ends. The CDR3 extends over 14 amino acids. CDR3 residues: CASSPGGNSYEQFF. CDR3 in DNA: TGTGCCAGCTCACCTGGTGGCAACTCCTATGAGCAGTTCTTC. Using reference TRBV18 and TRBJ2-1 for the parts outside the CDR3, the full variable domain is NAGVMQNPRHLVRRRGQEARLRCSPMKGHSHVYWYRQLPEEGLKFMVYLQKENIIDESGMPKERFSAEFPKEGPSILRIQQVVRGDSAAYFCASSPGGNSYEQFFGPGTRLTVL.

The genes are TRBV9 and TRBJ1-5; 8 bases fit TRBD1. From germline, CDR1 is SGDLS and CDR2 YYNGEE. The V and J ends lost 3 bases and 3 bases, in that order; junction bases with no gene match: 2. This CDR3 region has 14 residues. CDR3 DNA sequence: TGTGCCAGCAGCGCGGACAGGGTCAATCAGCCCCAGCATTTT. Encoded protein: CASSADRVNQPQHF.

The chain is built from TRBV6-2 or TRBV6-3 and TRBJ1-6; 9 bases are shared with TRBD1. The V and J ends lost 4 bases and 9 bases, in that order; junction bases with no gene match: 4. This CDR3 region has 14 residues. The germline CDR1 and CDR2 sequences are MNHEY and SVGEGT. CDR3 nucleotides: TGTGCCAGCAGTTTGGGGACAGGGATTTCACCCCTCCACTTT. Encoded protein: CASSLGTGISPLHF.

This clone has more than one count but fewer than ten. V and J are TRBV19 and TRBJ1-4, with a tentative D call TRBD1 (6 bases). The germline V gene has CDR1 LNHDA and CDR2 SQIVND (reference sequence). The germline V and J ends were trimmed by 3 bases and 3 bases, with 14 bases remaining between them. The CDR3 is made up of 16 amino acids. For the CDR3, the DNA is TGTGCCAGTAGTATTTGGGGCAGGGGAGCTAATGAAAAACTGTTTTTT. Amino acid sequence: CASSIWGRGANEKLFF.

The V and J genes are TRBV28 and TRBJ1-6; no clear D. Germline values: CDR1 MDHEN, CDR2 SYDVKM. The CDR3 is 14 residues long. The ends were cut back, 8 bases at V and 7 bases at J, with 15 bases in the middle. The CDR3 DNA sequence: TGTGCCAGCGGACCGGGATTGGGAAATTCACCCCTCCACTTT. It encodes CASGPGLGNSPLHF.

This chain uses TRBV19 with TRBJ1-5; D gene ambiguous. Germline values: CDR1 LNHDA, CDR2 SQIVND (reference sequence). The CDR3 is made up of 14 amino acids. V lost 4 bases and J lost 4, with 11 bases in between. CDR3 nucleotide sequence: TGTGCCAGTAGTAACAGCGCTTCTAATCAGCCCCAGCATTTT. Its translation is CASSNSASNQPQHF.

This rearrangement joins TRBV28 to TRBJ1-2; D is ambiguous. The CDR3 runs to 13 residues. Germline-derived CDR1 and CDR2 are MDHEN and SYDVKM. Trimming took off 5 bases at V and 6 bases at J, with 13 bases between the two ends. CDR3 sequence reads: CASSATGSDGYTF. The CDR3 DNA reads as TGTGCCAGCAGTGCGACGGGGAGTGATGGCTACACCTTC.

The genes are TRBV7-2 and TRBJ2-6; no clear D. CDR1 is SGHTA, CDR2 FQGNSA, per germline. The CDR3 covers 18 residues. V gave up 1 base and J gave up 0 bases, with 13 bases separating them. CDR3 in amino acids: CASSLGRQIDSGANVLTF. The CDR3, as DNA: TGTGCCAGCAGCTTAGGCCGGCAGATCGACTCTGGGGCCAACGTCCTGACTTTC.

The chain is built from TRBV18 and TRBJ1-3; no clear D. With 0 bases removed from V and 3 bases from J, the gap between germline ends came to 9 bases. The germline V gene has CDR1 KGHSH and CDR2 LQKENI. The CDR3 is 15 residues long. The CDR3 DNA follows: TGTGCCAGCTCACCACCAACTGGGGATGGAAACACCATATATTTT. Translated: CASSPPTGDGNTIYF.

The chain uses TRBV7-2 and TRBJ2-1, with TRBD2 identical over 11 bases. J gave up 9 bases and V 4 bases, and 14 bases lay outside the gene matches. Germline V CDR1 and CDR2: SGHTA, FQGNSA. The CDR3 runs to 17 residues. This CDR3 reads CASSSPSGGLQFGEQFF. CDR3 DNA sequence: TGTGCCAGCAGCTCACCTAGCGGGGGGCTCCAGTTCGGTGAGCAGTTCTTC.

The CDR3 region is CASSFGQGSTEAFF. CDR3 DNA: TGTGCCAGCAGCTTTGGACAGGGAAGCACTGAAGCTTTCTTT. The rearrangement links TRBV5-6 to TRBJ1-1; 8 nucleotides line up with TRBD1. CDR1 SGHDT and CDR2 YYEEEE come from the germline V gene. V gave up 2 bases and J gave up 4 bases; unmatched junction bases: 4. This CDR3 comprises 14 residues.

The chain uses TRBV27 and TRBJ2-1; 9 nucleotides match TRBD2. V shed 6 bases and J 2 bases; nucleotides not matched to a gene: 5. The CDR3 loop spans 15 amino acids. Germline V CDR1 and CDR2: MNHEY, SMNVEV (reference sequence). The CDR3 region is CASRAIAGAYNEQFF. The CDR3 DNA is TGTGCCAGCAGAGCCATAGCGGGGGCCTACAATGAGCAGTTCTTC.

The chain uses TRBV29-1 and TRBJ2-7; 9 nucleotides align to TRBD2. In germline, CDR1 is SQVTM, CDR2 ANQGSEA. The CDR3 consists of 12 residues. The junction had 4 bases not matched to a gene; V was cut back by 3 bases and J by 7 bases. The CDR3 DNA reads TGCAGCGTTGAGCGCCTAGCGGGGGAGCAGTACTTC. The encoded protein is CSVERLAGEQYF.

V gene TRBV9 combines with J gene TRBJ2-1; 9 nucleotides line up with TRBD2. The ends lost 3 bases at V and 0 bases at J; junction bases unmatched: 7. This CDR3 spans 17 amino acids. Germline V gene lookup returns CDR1 SGDLS and CDR2 YYNGEE. The CDR3 DNA follows: TGTGCCAGCAGCGAAAGACTAGCGGTGAGCTCCTACAATGAGCAGTTCTTC. It is translated as CASSERLAVSSYNEQFF.

The chain employs TRBV30 and TRBJ2-1; 13 bases map to TRBD2. CDR3 length equals 19 residues. V lost 0 bases and J lost 0; bases outside the gene matches: 8. Germline assignment: CDR1 GTSNPN and CDR2 SVGIG (reference sequence). CDR3 amino acids: CAWSVRLAGGSSSYNEQFF. CDR3 in DNA: TGTGCCTGGAGTGTACGACTAGCGGGAGGATCGAGCTCCTACAATGAGCAGTTCTTC.

The chain couples TRBV7-2 to TRBJ2-3; 15 positions agree with TRBD2. V was pared by 5 bases and J by 2 bases, with 8 bases of the junction left unmatched. From germline, CDR1 is SGHTA and CDR2 FQGNSA. The CDR3 is made up of 18 amino acids. CDR3 DNA: TGTGCCAGCAGCAAAGGGACTAGCGGGAGGAGGGTCACAGATACGCAGTATTTT. This codes for CASSKGTSGRRVTDTQYF.

The CDR3 loop reads CASSLGLDGGEQYF. The CDR3 DNA is TGTGCCAGCAGCTTAGGGTTAGACGGGGGCGAGCAGTACTTC. The rearrangement links TRBV11-2 to TRBJ2-7, with D possibly being TRBD2 (6 bases). Germline lookup yields CDR1 SGHAT and CDR2 FQNNGV. CDR3 length: 14 residues. Trimming took off 1 base at V and 6 bases at J, with 13 bases between the two ends.

The gene calls are TRBV15 and TRBJ1-2; 11 positions match TRBD1. After removal of 0 bases from V and 6 bases from J, the junction contained 3 bases not matched to a gene. The germline gives CDR1 LNHNV, CDR2 YYDKDF (reference sequence). CDR3 length: 15 amino acids. The CDR3 region has the DNA TGTGCCACCAGCAGAGAGGGGACAGGGGGAAATGGCTACACCTTC. Its translation is CATSREGTGGNGYTF.

This clone was seen a single time. The V gene is TRBV11-3, the J gene TRBJ2-1, with TRBD1 matching over 7 bases. V gave up 5 bases and J gave up 7 bases; unmatched junction bases: 11. The germline V gene encodes CDR1 SGHNT and CDR2 YENEEA. The CDR3 runs 15 residues. CDR3 protein: CASSPRQGLENEQFF. The DNA for the CDR3 is TGTGCCAGCAGCCCCCGACAGGGCCTCGAAAATGAGCAGTTCTTC.

This clone was found once. The chain is built from TRBV27 and TRBJ2-6; D is unresolved. Looked up from germline, CDR1 is MNHEY and CDR2 is SMNVEV (reference sequence). CDR3 length: 16 amino acids. The V end was cut by 5 bases, the J end by 0 bases, with 11 bases between. The CDR3 loop reads CASSPTYSSGANVLTF. Written as DNA, the CDR3 is TGTGCCAGCAGTCCGACTTACAGCTCTGGGGCCAACGTCCTGACTTTC.

V and J are TRBV12-3 or TRBV12-4 and TRBJ1-2, with 10 bases fitting TRBD1. CDR3 length: 13 amino acids. Trimming cost V 5 bases and J 7 bases; bases outside gene matches: 4. The CDR3 nucleotides read TGTGCCAGCAGTATGGACAGGGGGTTTGGCTACACCTTC. This translates into CASSMDRGFGYTF.